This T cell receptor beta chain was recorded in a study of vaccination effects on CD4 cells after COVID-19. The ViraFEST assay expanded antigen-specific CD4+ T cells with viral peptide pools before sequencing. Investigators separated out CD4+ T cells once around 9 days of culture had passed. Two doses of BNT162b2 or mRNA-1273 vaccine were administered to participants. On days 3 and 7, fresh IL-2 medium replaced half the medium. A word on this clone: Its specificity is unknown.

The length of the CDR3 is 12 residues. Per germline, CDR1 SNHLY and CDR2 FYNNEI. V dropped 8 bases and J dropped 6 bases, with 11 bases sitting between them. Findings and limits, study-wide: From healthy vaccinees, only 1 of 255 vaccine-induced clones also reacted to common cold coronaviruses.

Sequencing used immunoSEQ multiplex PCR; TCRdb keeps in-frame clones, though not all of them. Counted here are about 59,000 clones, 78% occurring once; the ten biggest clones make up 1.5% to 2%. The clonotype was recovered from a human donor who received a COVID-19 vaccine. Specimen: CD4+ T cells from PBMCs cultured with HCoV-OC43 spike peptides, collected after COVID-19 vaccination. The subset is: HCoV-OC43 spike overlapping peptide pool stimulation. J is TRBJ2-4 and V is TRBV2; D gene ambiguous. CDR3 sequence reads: CASCTDLNIQYF. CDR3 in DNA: TGTGCCAGCTGCACAGACTTAAACATTCAGTACTTC.